Sequencing of this TCR beta chain was carried out in a study of OX40 agonist ivuxolimab in advanced cancers. TCRdb's table, derived via immunoSEQ multiplex PCR, lists solely in-frame clones and lacks some. The sample lists over 45,000 clones; around 75% were seen once. The study's findings and limits: Compared with others, partial responders at 0.1-3.0 mg/kg displayed clonal expansion among the lowest.

The germline gives CDR1 LNHDA, CDR2 SQIVND (reference sequence). The V and J ends lost 8 bases and 5 bases, in that order; junction bases with no gene match: 14. The CDR3 is 15 residues long. About this clone itself: Its antigen is not known.

The rearrangement uses TRBV19 and TRBJ1-2; 7 nucleotides agree with TRBD1. This specimen was CD4+ or CD8+ T cells sorted from blood, taken in a trial of the OX40 agonist ivuxolimab. The receptor was isolated from an adult with an advanced solid tumor such as melanoma, head and neck, liver or kidney cancer. The CDR3 DNA is TGTGCCAGTTCCAGGGGGACGCCTAAAGGATATGGCTACACCTTC. This encodes CASSRGTPKGYGYTF. Supplemented by reference TRBV19 and TRBJ1-2, the full variable domain reads DGGITQSPKYLFRKEGQNVTLSCEQNLNHDAMYWYRQDPGQGLRLIYYSQIVNDFQKGDIAEGYSVSREKKESFPLTVTSAQKNPTAFYLCASSRGTPKGYGYTFGSGTRLTVV.